The subject of this entry is one T cell receptor beta chain. These data come from a study of blood T cell repertoires in COVID-19. Study information: In each case, the material was cDNA or gDNA derived from T cells, B-cell-depleted T cells, or PBMCs.

TCRdb's copy holds only in-frame clones and misses some; the assay was immunoSEQ multiplex PCR. In the table there are about 84,000 clones, around 82% of which are singletons. With 2 bases clipped from V and 2 bases from J, the junction kept 5 bases outside the gene matches. The CDR3 covers 15 residues. Germline V lookup: CDR1 SGHNT, CDR2 YYREEE (reference sequence). The chain carries TRBV5-4 and TRBJ2-5; 8 bases agree with TRBD2. What was sequenced was peripheral blood. This receptor was obtained from a man at least 80 years old with active or convalescent COVID-19. CDR3 amino acids: CASSFPAGVQETQYF. CDR3 nucleotide sequence: TGTGCCAGCAGCTTCCCAGCGGGGGTTCAAGAGACCCAGTACTTC.